One sample yielded the 19 T cell receptor beta chains listed below, sequenced in a study of shared clonotypes between healthy human individuals. Using immunoSEQ multiplex PCR, the repertoire was profiled, and TCRdb retains in-frame clones only, with some absent. This table holds a few million clones, approximately 93% found once. Material: naive CD4+ T cells from PBMCs. Described subset: CD45RA+ positively selected. The source of these receptors is a man younger than 35 in good health. Some clones in this sample may be carry-over from other donors' samples.

This clone was counted at least ten times. The sample holds other DNA sequences that translate to the same CDR3. The V gene is TRBV5-1, the J gene TRBJ2-3; D is ambiguous. Trimming pared 0 bases from V and 1 base from J, leaving 3 bases between. The CDR3 sequence is 13 residues long. Germline values: CDR1 SGHRS, CDR2 YFSETQ. CDR3 amino acids: CASSLGGTDTQYF. The CDR3 nucleotides read TGCGCCAGCAGCTTGGGGGGCACAGATACGCAGTATTTT.

To note about this clone: The sample carries other DNA sequences with the same CDR3. This chain uses TRBV27 with TRBJ2-3; the match to TRBD2 covers 9 bases. Germline V gene lookup returns CDR1 MNHEY and CDR2 SMNVEV (reference sequence). With V trimmed by 2 bases and J by 6 bases, 3 bases remained unmatched. CDR3 length: 14 amino acids. CDR3 coding DNA: TGTGCCAGCAGTTTAGCGGGAGGGAGGGATACGCAGTATTTT. Protein sequence: CASSLAGGRDTQYF.

V is TRBV7-9 and J is TRBJ2-5; 7 positions agree with TRBD2. Trimming at V came to 10 bases and at J to 2 bases, leaving 7 bases not matched to a gene. CDR1 is SEHNR and CDR2 is FQNEAQ in the germline V gene (reference sequence). This CDR3 contains 13 residues. The DNA of the CDR3 is TGTGCCACGCACTGGCGGGGGCAAGAGACCCAGTACTTC. Amino acids: CATHWRGQETQYF.

This clone occurred once. V is TRBV27 and J is TRBJ2-4; 7 bases agree with TRBD1. The CDR3 totals 13 residues. CDR1 MNHEY and CDR2 SMNVEV come from the germline V gene (reference sequence). The junction had 2 bases not matched to a gene; V was cut back by 3 bases and J by 6 bases. CDR3 in amino acids: CASSLTGTNIQYF. CDR3 nucleotide sequence: TGTGCCAGCAGTTTGACAGGGACAAACATTCAGTACTTC.

V gene TRBV7-3 combines with J gene TRBJ2-2; D ambiguous. V gave up 4 bases and J gave up 0 bases, with 6 bases separating them. This CDR3 contains 14 residues. Germline loops: CDR1 SGHTA, CDR2 FQGTGA. In nucleotides, the CDR3 is TGTGCCAGCAGCTGGCTAGCGAACACCGGGGAGCTGTTTTTT. Translation gives CASSWLANTGELFF.

This clone was seen a single time. The chain carries TRBV5-1 and TRBJ1-5; tentative D call: TRBD1 (6 bases). This CDR3 is built from 15 residues. CDR1 and CDR2 from the germline V gene are SGHRS and YFSETQ. V was pared by 4 bases and J by 10 bases, with 21 bases between. In nucleotides, the CDR3 is TGCGCCAGCAGCACGCAGGGGATTGGGATCGGTCCCCAGCATTTT. Protein product: CASSTQGIGIGPQHF.

This clone appeared once. The V gene is TRBV2, the J gene TRBJ1-2; 7 nucleotides align to TRBD1. The CDR3 spans 12 residues. J was trimmed by 8 bases and V by 4 bases; bases with no gene match: 4. Germline V gene lookup returns CDR1 SNHLY and CDR2 FYNNEI. CDR3: CASSAQGGGYTF. The CDR3 DNA is TGTGCCAGCAGTGCCCAGGGGGGAGGCTACACCTTC.

This clone is a singleton in its sample. The chain links TRBV6-6 to TRBJ2-3, with TRBD2 identical over 14 bases. The V segment lost 6 bases and the J segment 2 bases; nucleotides outside the gene matches: 4. The V gene's germline CDR1 is MNHNY and CDR2 SVGAGI (reference sequence). The CDR3 loop spans 16 amino acids. The chain's CDR3 is CASSRLAGGDTDTQYF. The DNA for the CDR3 is TGTGCCAGCAGCCGACTAGCGGGAGGGGACACAGATACGCAGTATTTT.

In this sample, this clone turned up a few times. The chain carries TRBV30 and TRBJ1-5; 7 bases align to TRBD1. Trimming removed 3 bases from V and 4 bases from J; junction bases left unmatched: 9. CDR1 and CDR2 from the germline V gene are GTSNPN and SVGIG (reference sequence). This CDR3 has 15 residues. Written as DNA, the CDR3 is TGTGCCTGGAGCGAAGGGACAGCGGAGAATCAGCCCCAGCATTTT. It codes for CAWSEGTAENQPQHF.

This rearrangement joins TRBV7-2 to TRBJ2-3; D is uncertain. The V gene lost 4 bases and the J gene lost 5 bases, with 13 bases spanning the gap. The CDR3 runs to 14 residues. CDR1 is SGHTA, CDR2 FQGNSA, per germline. CDR3 sequence (DNA): TGTGCCAGCAGCTGGAGTGGGTGGGTAGATACGCAGTATTTT. It translates to CASSWSGWVDTQYF.

The chain links TRBV6-5 to TRBJ2-7; the D call may be TRBD1 or TRBD2 (5 bases each). V dropped 7 bases and J dropped 0 bases, with 13 bases sitting between them. The CDR3 runs 14 residues. The germline CDR1 and CDR2 sequences are MNHEY and SVGAGI. CDR3 coding DNA: TGTGCCAGCACGGCCGGGACGCACTCCTACGAGCAGTACTTC. This encodes CASTAGTHSYEQYF.

This clone was seen a handful of times. The rearrangement joins TRBV2 to TRBJ1-5, with D hard to call. Germline lookup yields CDR1 SNHLY and CDR2 FYNNEI. The ends were cut back, 7 bases at V and 3 bases at J, with 10 bases in the middle. The CDR3 has 13 residues. The DNA of the CDR3 is TGTGCCAGCATGAACGTCTACAATCAGCCCCAGCATTTT. This sequence encodes CASMNVYNQPQHF. Together with reference TRBV2 and TRBJ1-5, the CDR3 gives the full variable domain: EPEVTQTPSHQVTQMGQEVILRCVPISNHLYFYWYRQILGQKVEFLVSFYNNEISEKSEIFDDQFSVERPDGSNFTLKIRSTKLEDSAMYFCASMNVYNQPQHFGDGTRLSIL.

The chain links TRBV19 to TRBJ2-5; 9 bases are a match to TRBD2. Trimming cost V 5 bases and J 9 bases; bases outside gene matches: 7. Germline V gene sequence: CDR1 LNHDA, CDR2 SQIVND (reference sequence). CDR3 length equals 13 residues. The CDR3 reads CASSAGGGYAQYF. The DNA for the CDR3 is TGTGCCAGTAGTGCGGGAGGGGGATATGCCCAGTACTTC.

The chain has TRBV28 and TRBJ2-3, with D possibly TRBD2 on 7 matching bases. Per the germline V gene, CDR1 is MDHEN and CDR2 is SYDVKM. CDR3 length: 12 amino acids. V lost 6 bases and J lost 6, with 10 bases in between. The CDR3 protein is CASRRGGDTQYF. Written as DNA, the CDR3 is TGTGCCAGCAGGAGGGGGGGGGATACGCAGTATTTT.

V usage is TRBV5-1 and J usage is TRBJ1-5; the D gene is possibly TRBD1 (5 bases). Trimming removed 3 bases at V and 5 bases at J, with 15 bases between. Germline V gives CDR1 SGHRS, CDR2 YFSETQ. This CDR3 contains 15 residues. CDR3 residues: CASSWGTAVDQPQHF. Written as DNA, the CDR3 is TGCGCCAGCAGCTGGGGGACTGCCGTAGATCAGCCCCAGCATTTT.

The chain has TRBV10-1 and TRBJ2-7; D is ambiguous. Trimming left V 6 bases short and J 1 base short, with 13 bases between. The CDR3 runs to 14 residues. Germline V gene sequence: CDR1 WNHNN, CDR2 SYGVQD (reference sequence). CDR3 in amino acids: CASRPPAPSYEQYF. The CDR3 DNA sequence: TGCGCCAGCAGACCCCCAGCGCCGTCCTACGAGCAGTACTTC.

The rearrangement uses TRBV10-2 and TRBJ1-2, with 11 bases lining up with TRBD1. Germline trimming cut 4 bases from V and 6 bases from J; bases unmatched to any gene: 4. This CDR3 region has 14 residues. CDR1 is WSHSY, CDR2 SAAADI, per germline. The CDR3 DNA is TGCGCCAGCAGTGCCTCGGGACAGGGGGATGGCTACACCTTC. Translation gives CASSASGQGDGYTF.

The chain is built from TRBV15 and TRBJ1-5; perhaps TRBD1 as D (5 bases). The CDR3 extends over 16 amino acids. CDR1 LNHNV and CDR2 YYDKDF come from the germline V gene (reference sequence). V lost 2 bases, J lost 5 bases, and 16 bases lay in between. This CDR3 is CATSRFSRGGDQPQHF. CDR3 bases: TGTGCCACCAGCAGATTTTCCCGTGGGGGTGATCAGCCCCAGCATTTT.

With respect to this clone: Other nucleotide sequences from this sample produce the same CDR3. The chain employs TRBV7-2 and TRBJ2-1; D call uncertain. Germline V gene data show CDR1 as SGHTA and CDR2 as FQGNSA. CDR3 length equals 11 residues. V was pared by 1 base and J by 5 bases, with 0 bases between. Here the CDR3 reads CASSLDNEQFF. CDR3 in DNA: TGTGCCAGCAGCTTAGACAATGAGCAGTTCTTC.